These 13 T cell receptor beta chains were sequenced from one sample in a study of blood T cell repertoires in COVID-19. The data were produced by immunoSEQ multiplex PCR, yet TCRdb's version contains in-frame clones alone and is incomplete. The sample contains about 320,000 clones, around 88% of which appear only once. Material: peripheral blood. These TCRs come from a woman in her fifties or sixties with acute or convalescent COVID-19.

The chain recombines TRBV5-1 with TRBJ2-1, with 12 bases fitting TRBD2. The V gene end was trimmed by 2 bases and the J gene end by 6 bases; junction bases not matched to a gene: 3. This CDR3 is 15 amino acids long. Germline assignment: CDR1 SGHRS and CDR2 YFSETQ. CDR3 protein: CASSFLAGGSNEQFF. As DNA, the CDR3 is TGCGCCAGCAGCTTTCTAGCGGGAGGGAGCAATGAGCAGTTCTTC.

The chain carries TRBV2 and TRBJ1-4; D gene uncertain. CDR3 length: 14 amino acids. The ends were cut back, 2 bases at V and 4 bases at J, with 8 bases in the middle. Germline V lookup: CDR1 SNHLY, CDR2 FYNNEI. The chain's CDR3 is CASSESRFNEKLFF. Here the CDR3 DNA reads TGTGCCAGCAGTGAAAGCCGGTTTAATGAAAAACTGTTTTTT.

This clone was observed a few times. This chain uses TRBV5-1 with TRBJ2-3; 8 bases line up with TRBD2. This CDR3 has 16 amino acids. Germline CDR1 SGHRS, CDR2 YFSETQ. V trimming: 2 bases; J trimming: 0 bases; junction bases outside the gene matches: 5. Written as DNA, the CDR3 is TGCGCCAGCAGCTTATCGGCTAGCGGGAGCACAGATACGCAGTATTTT. Encoded protein: CASSLSASGSTDTQYF.

The rearrangement links TRBV11-2 to TRBJ1-4; perhaps TRBD1 as D (5 bases). CDR1 and CDR2 from the germline V gene are SGHAT and FQNNGV. This CDR3 spans 14 amino acids. Deletions cut 5 bases from V and 4 bases from J, with 11 bases between. CDR3 amino acids: CASSRSGGNEKLFF. The CDR3 DNA reads TGTGCCAGCAGCCGTTCCGGGGGTAATGAAAAACTGTTTTTT.

This sequence joins TRBV3-1 (or the pseudogene TRBV3-2) and TRBJ2-3; D might be TRBD2 (5 bases). The CDR3 contains 13 residues. Germline V gene sequence: CDR1 LGHDT, CDR2 YNNKEL (reference sequence). V lost 3 bases and J lost 6, with 10 bases in between. The chain's CDR3 is CASSHTRRDTQYF. The CDR3 DNA sequence: TGTGCCAGCAGCCACACGAGGAGGGATACGCAGTATTTT.

J is TRBJ1-5 and V is TRBV6-5; tentatively, D is TRBD1 (5 bases). Germline loops: CDR1 MNHEY, CDR2 SVGAGI. Trimming removed 3 bases from V and 7 bases from J, with 10 bases in between. The CDR3 is 13 amino acids. CDR3 in amino acids: CASSYNRGQPQHF. In DNA, the CDR3 is TGTGCCAGCAGTTATAATAGGGGCCAGCCCCAGCATTTT.

This clone has more than one count but fewer than ten. The CDR3 reads CASSSPTAGNIQYF. In DNA form, the CDR3 reads TGTGCCAGCAGCTCCCCGACGGCAGGAAACATTCAGTACTTC. This sequence joins TRBV7-2 and TRBJ2-4, with no clear D. In germline, CDR1 is SGHTA, CDR2 FQGNSA. The CDR3 is made up of 14 amino acids. V was clipped by 4 bases and J by 6 bases, with 13 bases between them. Full variable domain (remainder filled in from reference TRBV7-2 and TRBJ2-4): GAGVSQSPSNKVTEKGKDVELRCDPISGHTALYWYRQSLGQGLEFLIYFQGNSAPDKSGLPSDRFSAERTGGSVSTLTIQRTQQEDSAVYLCASSSPTAGNIQYFGAGTRLSVL.

This sequence joins TRBV16 and TRBJ2-7, with TRBD1 matching 7 bases. Germline CDR1 and CDR2: KGHSY and FQNENV. J lost 3 bases, V lost 4 bases, and 6 bases had no gene match. The CDR3 totals 14 residues. The chain's CDR3 is CASSLRQGHYEQYF. CDR3 nucleotides: TGTGCCAGCAGCCTTCGACAGGGTCACTACGAGCAGTACTTC.

The CDR3 sequence is CASSGRTANEQFF. The CDR3 region has the DNA TGTGCCAGCAGCGGGAGGACTGCCAATGAGCAGTTCTTC. The J gene is TRBJ2-1, the V gene TRBV7-8, with D possibly being TRBD2 (6 bases). The V end lost 5 bases, the J end lost 6 bases, and 11 bases lay between the germline ends. CDR3 length: 13 residues. The germline V gene has CDR1 SGHVS and CDR2 FQNEAQ.

The chain has TRBV19 and TRBJ2-7; D not resolved. The CDR3 has 10 amino acids. Germline V lookup: CDR1 LNHDA, CDR2 SQIVND (reference sequence). Deletions cut 8 bases from V and 2 bases from J, with 4 bases between. The CDR3 DNA follows: TGTGCCAGTCTCGCCTACGAGCAGTACGTC. It translates to CASLAYEQYV.

The chain combines TRBV10-3 with TRBJ1-5, with 10 bases aligning to TRBD1. V lost 3 bases and J lost 7; bases outside the gene matches: 6. The V gene's germline CDR1 is ENHRY and CDR2 SYGVKD. The CDR3 length is 15 residues. This chain's CDR3 is CAISDKGTGAQPQHF. The DNA of the CDR3 is TGTGCCATCAGTGATAAGGGGACAGGGGCCCAGCCCCAGCATTTT.

V is TRBV6-5 and J is TRBJ2-3, with D possibly TRBD1 on 5 matching bases. This CDR3 is 14 amino acids long. CDR1 is MNHEY and CDR2 is SVGAGI in the germline V gene. Trimming shortened V by 6 bases and J by 4 bases, and 14 bases separated the two germline ends. CDR3 DNA sequence: TGTGCCAGCAGCCTTCGGACACCGGCAGATACGCAGTATTTT. This encodes CASSLRTPADTQYF.

This rearrangement joins TRBV1 to TRBJ2-6; the D segment call TRBD2 is taken from the table without a DNA check. TRBV1 is a pseudogene segment. The CDR3 contains 16 residues. The CDR3 sequence: CTSSQDSPSGANVLTF. The CDR3, as DNA: TGCACCAGCAGCCAAGATTCTCCTTCTGGGGCCAACGTCCTGACTTTC.